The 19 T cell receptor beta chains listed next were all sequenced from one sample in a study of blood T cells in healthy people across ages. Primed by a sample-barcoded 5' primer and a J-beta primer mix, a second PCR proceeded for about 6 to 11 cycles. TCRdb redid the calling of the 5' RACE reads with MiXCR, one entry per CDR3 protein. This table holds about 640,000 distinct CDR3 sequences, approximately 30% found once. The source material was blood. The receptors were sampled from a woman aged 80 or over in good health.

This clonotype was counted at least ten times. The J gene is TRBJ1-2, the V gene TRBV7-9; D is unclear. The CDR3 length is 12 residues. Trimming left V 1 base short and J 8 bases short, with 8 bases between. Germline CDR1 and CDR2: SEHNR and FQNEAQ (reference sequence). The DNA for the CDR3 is TGTGCCAGCAGCTTAGGGGTATTGGGCTACACCTTC. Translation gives CASSLGVLGYTF. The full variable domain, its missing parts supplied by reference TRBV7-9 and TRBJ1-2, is DTGVSQNPRHKITKRGQNVTFRCDPISEHNRLYWYRQTLGQGPEFLTYFQNEAQLEKSRLLSDRFSAERPKGSFSTLEIQRTEQGDSAMYLCASSLGVLGYTFGSGTRLTVV.

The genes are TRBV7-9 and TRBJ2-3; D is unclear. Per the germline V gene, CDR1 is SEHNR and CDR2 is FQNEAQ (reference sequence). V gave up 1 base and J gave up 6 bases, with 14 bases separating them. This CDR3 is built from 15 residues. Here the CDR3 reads CASSLGARLRDTQYF. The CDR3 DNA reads TGTGCCAGCAGCTTAGGAGCGAGACTGAGGGATACGCAGTATTTT.

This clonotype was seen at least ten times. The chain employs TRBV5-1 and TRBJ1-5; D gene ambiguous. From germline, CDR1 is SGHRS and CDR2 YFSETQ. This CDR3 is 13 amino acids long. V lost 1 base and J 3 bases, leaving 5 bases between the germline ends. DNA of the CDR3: TGCGCCAGCAGCTTGACATTCAATCAGCCCCAGCATTTT. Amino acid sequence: CASSLTFNQPQHF.

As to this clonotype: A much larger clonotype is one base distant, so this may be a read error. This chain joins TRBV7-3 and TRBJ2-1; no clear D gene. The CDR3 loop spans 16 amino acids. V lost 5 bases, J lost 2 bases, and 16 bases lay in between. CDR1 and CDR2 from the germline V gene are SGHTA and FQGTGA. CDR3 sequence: CASSPASVGTYNEQFF. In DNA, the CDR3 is TGTGCCAGCAGCCCCGCTAGTGTGGGCACCTACAATGAGCAGTTCTTC.

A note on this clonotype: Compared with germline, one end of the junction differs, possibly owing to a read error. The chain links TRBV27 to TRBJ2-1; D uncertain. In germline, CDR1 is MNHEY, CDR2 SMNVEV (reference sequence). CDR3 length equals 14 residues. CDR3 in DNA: TGTGCCAGCACCAGGATGGCCCCTGAGAATGAGCAGTGCTTC. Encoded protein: CASTRMAPENEQCF.

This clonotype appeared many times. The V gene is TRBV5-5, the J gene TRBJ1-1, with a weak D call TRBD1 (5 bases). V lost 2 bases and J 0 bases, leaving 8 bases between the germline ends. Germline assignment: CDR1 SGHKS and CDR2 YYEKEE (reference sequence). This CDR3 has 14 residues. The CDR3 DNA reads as TGTGCCAGCAGCTTCGACAGCATGAACACTGAAGCTTTCTTT. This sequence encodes CASSFDSMNTEAFF. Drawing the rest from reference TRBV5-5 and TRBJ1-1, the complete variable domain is DAGVTQSPTHLIKTRGQQVTLRCSPISGHKSVSWYQQVLGQGPQFIFQYYEKEERGRGNFPDRFSARQFPNYSSELNVNALLLGDSALYLCASSFDSMNTEAFFGQGTRLTVV.

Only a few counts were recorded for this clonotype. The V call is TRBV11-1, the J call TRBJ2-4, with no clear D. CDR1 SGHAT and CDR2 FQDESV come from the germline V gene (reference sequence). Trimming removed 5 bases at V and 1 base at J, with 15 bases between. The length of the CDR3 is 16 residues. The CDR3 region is CASSPEIFGAKNIQYF. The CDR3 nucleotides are TGTGCCAGCAGCCCCGAGATCTTTGGGGCCAAAAACATTCAGTACTTC.

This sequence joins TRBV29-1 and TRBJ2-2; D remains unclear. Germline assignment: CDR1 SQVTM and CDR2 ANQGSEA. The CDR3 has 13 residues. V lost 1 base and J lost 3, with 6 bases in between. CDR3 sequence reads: CSVEAMYTGELFF. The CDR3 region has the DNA TGCAGCGTTGAAGCCATGTACACCGGGGAGCTGTTTTTT.

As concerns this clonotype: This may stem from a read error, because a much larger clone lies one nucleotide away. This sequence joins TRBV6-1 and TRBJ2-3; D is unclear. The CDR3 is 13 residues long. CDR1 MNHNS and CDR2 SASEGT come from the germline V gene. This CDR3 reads CASSGRSRDAQYF. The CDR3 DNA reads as TGTGCCAGCAGTGGCCGTTCCCGAGATGCGCAGTATTTT.

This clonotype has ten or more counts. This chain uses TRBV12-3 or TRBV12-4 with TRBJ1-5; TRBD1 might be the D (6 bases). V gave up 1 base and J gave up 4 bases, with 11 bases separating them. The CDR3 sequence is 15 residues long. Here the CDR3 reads CASSLGAGANQPQHF. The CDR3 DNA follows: TGTGCCAGCAGTTTAGGGGCGGGGGCAAATCAGCCCCAGCATTTT.

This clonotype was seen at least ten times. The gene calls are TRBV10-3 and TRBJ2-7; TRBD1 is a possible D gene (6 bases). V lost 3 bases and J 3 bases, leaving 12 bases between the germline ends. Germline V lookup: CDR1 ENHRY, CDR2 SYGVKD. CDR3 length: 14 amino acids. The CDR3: CAISDLQGFYEQYF. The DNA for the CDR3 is TGTGCCATCAGTGATCTACAGGGATTCTACGAGCAGTACTTC.

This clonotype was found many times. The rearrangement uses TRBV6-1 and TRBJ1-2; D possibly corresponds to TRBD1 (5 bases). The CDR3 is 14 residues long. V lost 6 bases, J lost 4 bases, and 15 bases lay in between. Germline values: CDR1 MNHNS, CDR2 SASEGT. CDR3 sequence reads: CASSDGARGYGYTF. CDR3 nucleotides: TGTGCCAGCAGCGACGGGGCGAGAGGCTATGGCTACACCTTC.

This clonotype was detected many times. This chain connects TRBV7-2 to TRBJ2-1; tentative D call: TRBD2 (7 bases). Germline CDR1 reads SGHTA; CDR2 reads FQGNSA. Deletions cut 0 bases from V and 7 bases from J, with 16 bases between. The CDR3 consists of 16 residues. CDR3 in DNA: TGTGCCAGCAGCTTAGCGGCCGCGGGGGCCTTTAATGAGCAGTTCTTC. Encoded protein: CASSLAAAGAFNEQFF.

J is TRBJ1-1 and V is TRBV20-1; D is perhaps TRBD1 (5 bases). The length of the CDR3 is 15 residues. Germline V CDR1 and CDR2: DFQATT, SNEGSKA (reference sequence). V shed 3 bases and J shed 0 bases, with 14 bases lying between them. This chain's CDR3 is CSASLLGRVNTEAFF. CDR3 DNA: TGCAGTGCTAGTCTCTTGGGACGGGTGAACACTGAAGCTTTCTTT.

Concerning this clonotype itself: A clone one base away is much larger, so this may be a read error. The CDR3 sequence is CSARRLVLETQYF. CDR3 nucleotide sequence: TGCAGTGCTAGGAGACTAGTTCTAGAGACCCAGTACTTC. The chain couples TRBV20-1 to TRBJ2-5, with TRBD2 as a possible D gene (6 bases). V lost 3 bases to trimming and J lost 4 bases, with 12 bases between them. Germline V lookup: CDR1 DFQATT, CDR2 SNEGSKA (reference sequence). The CDR3 contains 13 residues.

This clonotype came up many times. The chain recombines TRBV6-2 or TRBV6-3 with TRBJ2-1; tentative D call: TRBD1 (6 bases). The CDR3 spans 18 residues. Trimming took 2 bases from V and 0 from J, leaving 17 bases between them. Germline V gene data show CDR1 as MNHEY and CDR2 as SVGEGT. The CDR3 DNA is TGTGCCAGCAGTTACCAGGGGCATGGGGTGGGCTCCTACAATGAGCAGTTCTTC. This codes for CASSYQGHGVGSYNEQFF.

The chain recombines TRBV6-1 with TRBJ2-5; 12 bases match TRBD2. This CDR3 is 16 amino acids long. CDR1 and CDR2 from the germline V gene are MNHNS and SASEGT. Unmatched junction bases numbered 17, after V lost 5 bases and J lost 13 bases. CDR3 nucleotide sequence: TGTGCCAGCAGTCCCCTAGCGGGGGGGATGTACAATGAGCGGTACTTC. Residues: CASSPLAGGMYNERYF.

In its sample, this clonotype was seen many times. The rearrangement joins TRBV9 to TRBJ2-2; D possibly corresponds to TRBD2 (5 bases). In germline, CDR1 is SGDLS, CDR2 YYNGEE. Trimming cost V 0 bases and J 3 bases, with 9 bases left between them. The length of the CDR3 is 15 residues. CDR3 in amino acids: CASSVAWGDTGELFF. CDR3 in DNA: TGTGCCAGCAGCGTAGCATGGGGAGACACCGGGGAGCTGTTTTTT. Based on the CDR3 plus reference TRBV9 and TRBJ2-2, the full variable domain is DSGVTQTPKHLITATGQRVTLRCSPRSGDLSVYWYQQSLDQGLQFLIQYYNGEERAKGNILERFSAQQFPDLHSELNLSSLELGDSALYFCASSVAWGDTGELFFGEGSRLTVL.

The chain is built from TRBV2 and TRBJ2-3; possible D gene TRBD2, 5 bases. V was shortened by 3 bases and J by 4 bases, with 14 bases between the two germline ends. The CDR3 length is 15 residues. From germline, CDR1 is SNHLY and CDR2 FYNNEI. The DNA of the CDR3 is TGTGCCAGCAGTGATCTAGGGAGTGCCTCAGATACGCAGTATTTT. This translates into CASSDLGSASDTQYF.